The clone carrying this T cell receptor beta chain appeared a single time. The sample comes from a study of shared clonotypes between healthy human individuals. Study as a whole: There were three CD4 naive, three CD4 memory, two CD8 naive and one CD8 memory plates per donor.

The CDR3 is 16 amino acids. V shed 6 bases and J shed 2 bases, with 17 bases lying between them. Germline CDR1 and CDR2: MDHEN and SYDVKM. Repertoires were generated with immunoSEQ multiplex PCR, while TCRdb's copy carries only in-frame clones and drops some. The sample comprises over a million clones, about four fifths of which are singletons, and under 0.65% rests with the top ten. Sample: memory CD4+ T cells from PBMCs. Subset of the sample: CD45RA-negative fraction. V gene TRBV28 combines with J gene TRBJ1-5; D is undetermined. The sequence was obtained from a man aged 18 to 30 in good health. Some clones in this sample may be carry-over from other donors' samples. CDR3 nucleotide sequence: TGTGCCAGCAGCACAAACGTCGCCTTTGGCAATCAGCCCCAGCATTTT. This sequence encodes CASSTNVAFGNQPQHF.